These T cell receptor beta chains were read from a single sample in a study of regulatory T cells in long-lasting Graves disease. MiXCR, applied by TCRdb to the multiplex PCR reads, yields one record per CDR3 protein. The sample contains around 450,000 distinct CDR3 sequences, roughly 17% of which appear only once. This sample was also put to use in a study of T cells in Graves' hyperthyroidism and ophthalmopathy.

The material was peripheral blood mononuclear cells (PBMCs), obtained at new diagnosis, from a patient treated with antithyroid drugs. The receptors here all came from a man aged 40-50 years with Graves disease. The CDR3 runs from the conserved cysteine through the conserved F or W. The D gene is left open where the match is weak. Part of the rows lack a size; the others show once, few, many or a class for expanded clones.

d_call	v_call	j_call	clone_size	cdr3_nt	cdr3_aa
.	TRBV9	TRBJ2-7	.	TGTGCCAGCAGTGTCGGGACAAATAACTACGAGCAGTACTTC	CASSVGTNNYEQYF
.	TRBV11-2	TRBJ2-3	.	TGCGCCAGCAGCCCGGCCGTTGGGGCCACTAGCACAGATACGCAGTATTTT	CASSPAVGATSTDTQYF
.	TRBV2	TRBJ1-5	many	TGTGCCAGCAGTGGTCTCAGGGGTCCCAATCAGCCCCAGCATTTT	CASSGLRGPNQPQHF
TRBD1	TRBV10-3	TRBJ2-7	.	TGTGCCATCAGTGAGTCTGGGACAGGGGCCGACGAGCAGTACTTC	CAISESGTGADEQYF
TRBD2	TRBV29-1	TRBJ2-1	.	TGCAGCGGCCGCGGACTAGCGGGGTTTAGCTCCTACAATGAGCAGTTCTTC	CSGRGLAGFSSYNEQFF
TRBD2	TRBV24-1	TRBJ2-3	.	TGTGCCACCGCGGTAGCGGGCAGATCTAGCACAGATACGCAGTATTTT	CATAVAGRSSTDTQYF
.	TRBV5-1	TRBJ2-1	.	TGCGCCAGCAGCCGCCGGGACTCATCCAATGAGCAGTTCTTC	CASSRRDSSNEQFF
TRBD2	TRBV7-3	TRBJ2-5	many	TGTGCCAGCAGCTACCTTGGACTAGTTCAAGAGACCCAGTACTTC	CASSYLGLVQETQYF
TRBD2	TRBV10-3	TRBJ2-7	many	TGTGCCATCAGTGATACGGGAGGAAAGAACGAGCAGTACTTC	CAISDTGGKNEQYF
.	TRBV7-2	TRBJ2-3	many	TGTGCCAGCAGCAGGGGGGAGGGAGATACGCAGTATTTT	CASSRGEGDTQYF
TRBD2	TRBV12-5	TRBJ2-1	many	TGTGCTAGTGGTTTTATGGCCGGGACTAGCGGGAGGAATGAGCAGTTCTTC	CASGFMAGTSGRNEQFF
.	TRBV12-3/TRBV12-4	TRBJ2-7	.	TGTGCCATCAGTGAGTCGGGAAGGGAAAACGAGCAGTACTTC	CAISESGRENEQYF
.	TRBV11-2	TRBJ2-7	once	TGTGCCAGCAGCAACGCAGGGGGGTCCTACGAGCAGTACTTC	CASSNAGGSYEQYF
.	TRBV5-1	TRBJ2-3	many	TGCGCCAGCAGCTTGGGGCAGAAAACAGATACGCAGTATTTT	CASSLGQKTDTQYF
.	TRBV18	TRBJ2-6	many	TGTGCCAGCTCACCAGAGGGACGTGGGGCCAACGTCCTGACTTTC	CASSPEGRGANVLTF
TRBD1	TRBV2	TRBJ2-1	many	TGTGCCAGCAGTGAACAAAGGACAGGGAAAATCAGGTTC	CASSEQRTGKIRF
TRBD1	TRBV9	TRBJ2-1	few	TGTGCCAGCAGCGTAGTCGGGACAGTAAACAATGAGCAGTTCTTC	CASSVVGTVNNEQFF
.	TRBV9	TRBJ1-3	many	TGTGCCAGCAGCGAGACAGTCAGCTCTGGAAACACCATATATTTT	CASSETVSSGNTIYF
TRBD2	TRBV27	TRBJ2-1	.	TGTGCCAGCACCTCTATTTGGACTAGATCCTACAATGAGCAGTTCTTC	CASTSIWTRSYNEQFF
TRBD2	TRBV20-1	TRBJ2-7	many	TGCAGTGCCCCCTTCGGGGGGGGGTCCTACGAGCAGTACTTC	CSAPFGGGSYEQYF
.	TRBV11-1	TRBJ1-1	many	TGTGCCAGCAGCTCGGGGGTGGGGAGAACCACTGAAGCTTTCTTT	CASSSGVGRTTEAFF
TRBD2	TRBV27	TRBJ2-7	many	TGTGCCAGCAGTCCCCTAGCGGGAGGGAAGCAGTACTTC	CASSPLAGGKQYF
TRBD2	TRBV5-1	TRBJ2-1	few	TGCGCCAGCAGCTTGTCCCCCGGGACTACATACAATGAGCAGTTCTTC	CASSLSPGTTYNEQFF
TRBD2	TRBV2	TRBJ2-5	.	TGTGCCAGCGGACTAGCACAAGAGACCCAGTACTTC	CASGLAQETQYF
.	TRBV9	TRBJ2-7	many	TGTGCCAGCAGCGTAGGGATAGCGATGAACTACGAGCAGTACTTC	CASSVGIAMNYEQYF
.	TRBV6-2/TRBV6-3	TRBJ1-1	many	TGTGCCAGCAATGGGCCGACGGCGAACACTGAAGCTTTCTTT	CASNGPTANTEAFF
.	TRBV5-1	TRBJ2-7	many	TGTGCCAGCAGGGCAGGCTACGAGCAGTACTTC	CASRAGYEQYF
.	TRBV2	TRBJ2-1	many	TGTGCCAGCAGTGTGAAGCGAAGCTCCTACAATGAGCAGTTCTTC	CASSVKRSSYNEQFF
TRBD2	TRBV7-3	TRBJ2-2	few	TGTGCCAGCAGCACTAGCGTCAGCACCGGGGAGCTGTTTTTT	CASSTSVSTGELFF
.	TRBV19	TRBJ2-1	few	TGTGCCAGTAGTATTCTTTTGATCGAGAATGAGCAGTTCTTC	CASSILLIENEQFF
TRBD2	TRBV20-1	TRBJ2-1	.	TGCAGTGCTAGAGATTTCCAGCGGGGGGGGGGATCCAATGAGCAGTTCTTC	CSARDFQRGGGSNEQFF
.	TRBV7-9	TRBJ2-1	many	TGTGCCAGCAGCTTAAAGGGGCCGGTAGCGGAAAACTTC	CASSLKGPVAENF
TRBD2	TRBV6-1	TRBJ2-1	many	TGTGCCAGCAGACAACTAGCGGGAGTTTTCCATGAGCAGTTCTTC	CASRQLAGVFHEQFF
.	TRBV5-1	TRBJ2-7	many	TGCGCCAGCAGCTTGGTCAGGGACGAGCAGTACTTC	CASSLVRDEQYF
.	TRBV7-3	TRBJ1-6	.	TGTGCCAGCAGCTTAGCCACAGGACCCAATTCACCCCTCCACTTT	CASSLATGPNSPLHF
TRBD2	TRBV10-3	TRBJ2-3	.	TGTGCCATCAGACCGGGACTAGCTTCTACAGATACGCAGTATTTT	CAIRPGLASTDTQYF
.	TRBV12-3/TRBV12-4	TRBJ1-5	few	TGTGCCAGCAGTTTCGGCAGATTAAATCAGCCCCAGCATTTT	CASSFGRLNQPQHF
TRBD1	TRBV2	TRBJ1-2	many	TGTGCCAGCAGTGAAGCTGGGACAGGGATCTATGGCTACACCTTC	CASSEAGTGIYGYTF
.	TRBV5-4	TRBJ2-3	many	TGTGCCAGCAGCTCGCACCGGGATGGCACAGATACGCAGTATTTT	CASSSHRDGTDTQYF
TRBD2	TRBV24-1	TRBJ2-1	many	TGTGCCACCAGTGACCCGGGACTAGCGGACAATGAGCAGTTCTTC	CATSDPGLADNEQFF
.	TRBV18	TRBJ1-1	many	TGTGCCAGCTCACCATCGGTGAACACTGAAGCTTTCTTT	CASSPSVNTEAFF
.	TRBV20-1	TRBJ2-1	many	TGCAGTGCTAGAGATCTCGAGGGAGCAGCCTACAATGAGCAGTTCTTC	CSARDLEGAAYNEQFF
.	TRBV3-1	TRBJ2-3	few	TGTGCCAGCAGCTCCCGACAGGGAGGATCGACAGATACGCAGTATTTT	CASSSRQGGSTDTQYF
.	TRBV6-1	TRBJ2-7	many	TGTGCCAGCATCCGCCAGGCAGCTTCCTACGAGCAGTACTTC	CASIRQAASYEQYF
.	TRBV4-1	TRBJ2-3	.	TGCGCCAGCAGCCCGGACGGCACAGATACGCAGTATTTT	CASSPDGTDTQYF
TRBD1	TRBV5-5	TRBJ2-7	many	TGTGCCAGCAGCCTCCGGGACAGAAGCTCCTACGAGCAGTACTTC	CASSLRDRSSYEQYF
.	TRBV7-9	TRBJ1-4	few	TGTGCCAGCAGCTCCCTCCCTGAAAAACTGTTTTTT	CASSSLPEKLFF
.	TRBV15	TRBJ2-1	.	TGTGCCACCAGCAGAGAACCCGGGACTGGGGGGTATGAGCAGTTCTTC	CATSREPGTGGYEQFF
TRBD2	TRBV5-1	TRBJ2-1	.	TGCGCCAGCGTTCTGGGACTAGCGGGTTCAAATGAGCAGTTCTTC	CASVLGLAGSNEQFF
.	TRBV5-1	TRBJ2-2	many	TGCGCCAGCAGCTTGAATTTTCTAGGGGGGACCACCGGGGAGCTGTTTTTT	CASSLNFLGGTTGELFF
.	TRBV7-3	TRBJ2-5	many	TGTGCCAGCAGCTTAGGGGGTTCAGAGACCCAGTACTTC	CASSLGGSETQYF
TRBD2	TRBV6-1	TRBJ2-1	many	TGTGCCAGCAGGGAGATAGCGGGAGTCAATGAGCAGTTCTTC	CASREIAGVNEQFF
.	TRBV11-2	TRBJ2-3	many	TGTGCCAGCACCAAGAGGGGCCAGTCCACAGATACGCAGTATTTT	CASTKRGQSTDTQYF